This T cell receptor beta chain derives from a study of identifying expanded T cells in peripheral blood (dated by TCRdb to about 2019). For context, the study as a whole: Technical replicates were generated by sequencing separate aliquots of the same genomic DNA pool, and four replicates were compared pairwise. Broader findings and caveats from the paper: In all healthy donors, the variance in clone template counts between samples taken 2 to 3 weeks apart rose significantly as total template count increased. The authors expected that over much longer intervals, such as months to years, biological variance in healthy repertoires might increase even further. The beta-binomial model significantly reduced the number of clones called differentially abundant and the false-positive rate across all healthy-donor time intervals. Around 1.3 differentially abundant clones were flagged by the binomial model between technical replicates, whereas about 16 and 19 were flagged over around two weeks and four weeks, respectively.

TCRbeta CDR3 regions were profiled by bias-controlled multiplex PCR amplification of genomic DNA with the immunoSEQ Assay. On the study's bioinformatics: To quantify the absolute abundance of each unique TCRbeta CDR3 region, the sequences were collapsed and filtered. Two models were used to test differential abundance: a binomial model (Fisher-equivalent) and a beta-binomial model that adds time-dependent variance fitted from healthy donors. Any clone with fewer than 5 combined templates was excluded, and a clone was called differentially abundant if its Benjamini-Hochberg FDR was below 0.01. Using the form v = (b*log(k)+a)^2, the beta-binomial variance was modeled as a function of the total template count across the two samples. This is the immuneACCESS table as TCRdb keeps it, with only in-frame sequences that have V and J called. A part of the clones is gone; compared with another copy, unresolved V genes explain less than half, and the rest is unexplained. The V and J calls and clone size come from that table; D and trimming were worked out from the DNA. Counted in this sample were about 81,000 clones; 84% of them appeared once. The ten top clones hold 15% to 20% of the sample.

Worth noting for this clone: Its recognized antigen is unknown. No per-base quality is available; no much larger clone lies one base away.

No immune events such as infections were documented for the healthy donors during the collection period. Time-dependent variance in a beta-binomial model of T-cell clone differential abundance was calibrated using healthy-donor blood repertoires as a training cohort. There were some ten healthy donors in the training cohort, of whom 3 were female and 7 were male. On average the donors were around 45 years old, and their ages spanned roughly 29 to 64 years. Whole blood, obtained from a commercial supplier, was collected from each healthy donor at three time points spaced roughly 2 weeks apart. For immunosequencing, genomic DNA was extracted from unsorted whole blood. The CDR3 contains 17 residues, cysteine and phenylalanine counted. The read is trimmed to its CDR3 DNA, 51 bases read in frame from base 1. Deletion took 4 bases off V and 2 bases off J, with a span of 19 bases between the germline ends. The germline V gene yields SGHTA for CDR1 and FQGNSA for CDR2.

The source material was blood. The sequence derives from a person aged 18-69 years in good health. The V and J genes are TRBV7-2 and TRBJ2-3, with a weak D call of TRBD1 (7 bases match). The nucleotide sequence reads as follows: TGTGCCAGCAGCTCCTTAGGGGGGACAGCCTTCACAGATACGCAGTATTTT. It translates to CASSSLGGTAFTDTQYF.